This T cell receptor beta chain derives from a study of blood T cell repertoires in COVID-19. Overall study: The United States, Italy and Spain were the sources of the acute and convalescent COVID-19 samples. PBMCs, B-cell-depleted T cells, or T cells were the source of the cDNA or gDNA that made up the material.

Germline V gene data show CDR1 as LNHDA and CDR2 as SQIVND (reference sequence). Trimming took 4 bases from V and 4 from J, leaving 25 bases between them. The CDR3 is 18 residues long. Methods used by the authors: It was from reference gene primer amplification that nucleated cell counts were estimated. The assay was immunoSEQ multiplex PCR, and TCRdb's table has in-frame clones only and misses some. V, J and clone size reflect that table, while D and trimming were determined from the DNA. The sample has over 200,000 clones; approximately 91% are singletons. This clone was detected only once. The TCR was taken from a woman aged 40 to 49 with acute or convalescent COVID-19. Input material: peripheral blood. The chain couples TRBV19 to TRBJ1-2; maybe TRBD1 (5 bases). This chain's CDR3 is CASSRGVGAARAGYGYTF. DNA for the CDR3: TGTGCCAGTAGTAGAGGGGTCGGTGCAGCACGAGCGGGCTATGGCTACACCTTC. Looking up the rest from reference TRBV19 and TRBJ1-2 gives the full variable domain: DGGITQSPKYLFRKEGQNVTLSCEQNLNHDAMYWYRQDPGQGLRLIYYSQIVNDFQKGDIAEGYSVSREKKESFPLTVTSAQKNPTAFYLCASSRGVGAARAGYGYTFGSGTRLTVV.